This is a list of T cell receptor beta chains from one sample in a study of PD-1 blockade in classical Hodgkin lymphoma. Generated by immunoSEQ multiplex PCR, the TCRdb table keeps only in-frame clones and is missing some. Counted here are 90,000 to 100,000 clones, approximately 92% occurring once; the ten biggest clones make up about 10%. This material consisted of peripheral blood mononuclear cells (PBMCs), taken before the second cycle of nivolumab. These receptors were taken from a human donor with classical Hodgkin lymphoma. Both conserved end residues are part of each CDR3. Fields, in order: V gene, D gene, CDR3 protein. A D gene is named only where the DNA matches it firmly.

>TRBV10-3|.
CAISRHQETQYF
>TRBV5-1|TRBD2
CASSLGRLASATDTQYF
>TRBV27|TRBD2
CASRGGGIHEQYF
>TRBV5-1|TRBD1
CASSTGQGTGNTIYF
>TRBV7-6|.
CASSAPLARSGNEQFF
>TRBV7-3|TRBD2
CASSFRPSGSGGTDTQYF
>TRBV7-9|.
CASSFDTHSGNTIYF
>TRBV7-8|.
CASSLVRTDSNQPQHF
>TRBV27|.
CASGSGGSGPYEQYF
>TRBV9|.
CASSATGSSNQPQHF
>TRBV20-1|.
CSASPWGEQYF
>TRBV19|.
CASSTRDGNQPQHF
>TRBV15|TRBD1
CATSRDSSLSRDRLYEQYF
>TRBV11-3|.
CASSLGISYNEQFF
>TRBV5-4|TRBD1
CASIGPGTGLSYGYTF
>TRBV6-1|TRBD2
CASSVWQGGIGQETQYF
>TRBV28|.
CASSGGPSHEKLFF
>TRBV6-4|TRBD1
CASSEGTGLEQYF
>TRBV27|.
CASSSTANLVWTEAFF
>TRBV5-8|TRBD1
CASSFQGAPYSYNEQFF
>TRBV7-9|.
CASSLDRAEEAFF
>TRBV9|.
CASSVIDSPDYGYTF
>TRBV14|TRBD1
CASSPIPTGGGGAFF
>TRBV21-1|.
CASSKIGNTEAFF
>TRBV14|.
CASSQGVAYQETQYF
>TRBV7-9|TRBD1
CASSSSADRVREKLFF
>TRBV6-5|.
CATGGRRDTGELFF
>TRBV2|TRBD1
CASSEQGAVITEAFF
>TRBV9|TRBD2
CASSAELAGADTQYF
>TRBV6-6|.
CASSYSGDTQYF
>TRBV5-1|TRBD2
CASSLVGLALAKNIQYF
>TRBV28|TRBD1
CASSTFRGRDQPQHF
>TRBV11-2|TRBD1
CASSLGPGQGFETQYF
>TRBV10-3|.
CAISGKGSIGGYTF
>TRBV11-2|.
CASSFLVVGNTQYF